The 27 T cell receptor beta chains below were found in one sample sequenced in a study of T cell clonotyping in hematopoietic cell transplantation (dated by TCRdb to 2020 to 2022). Library creation used the immunoSEQ multiplex PCR assay. Drawn from immuneACCESS, this table holds only the in-frame rearrangements with V and J called that TCRdb kept. Clones are partly lost; checked studies trace under half to an unresolved V gene and leave the rest unexplained. In all, the sample holds 7,200 or so clones, and approximately 89% of those were seen once. The leading ten clones occupy 7.7% of the sample. The sample's time point, from its label and the paper: 100 days after allo-HCT. The starting material was PBMCs, obtained 100 days after allogeneic stem cell transplant. The receptors shown here come from a male patient between 18 and 35 years old who had an allogeneic stem cell transplant from a related donor, so the T cells may come from the graft donor. Some clones in this sample may be carry-over from other donors' samples.

This clone was found a few times. The V gene is TRBV5-8, the J gene TRBJ1-2; TRBD1 matches 7 bases. CDR1 is SGHTS and CDR2 is YDEGEE in the germline V gene. CDR3 size: 13 residues. J was trimmed by 7 bases and V by 4 bases; bases with no gene match: 7. This chain's CDR3 is CASSLDRALGYTF. DNA of the CDR3: TGTGCCAGCAGCCTAGACAGGGCCCTTGGCTACACCTTC.

This clone was seen a single time. The chain couples TRBV7-2 to TRBJ2-7, with no clear D. Per germline, CDR1 SGHTA and CDR2 FQGNSA. The CDR3 is 14 amino acids. Deletions cut 1 base from V and 2 bases from J, with 9 bases between. This CDR3 reads CASSLDSFAYEQYV. Written as DNA, the CDR3 is TGTGCCAGCAGCTTAGACTCCTTTGCCTACGAGCAGTACGTC.

V usage is TRBV5-1 and J usage is TRBJ1-2, with 11 nucleotides matching TRBD1. Germline CDR1 and CDR2: SGHRS and YFSETQ. This CDR3 has 14 amino acids. V trimming: 5 bases; J trimming: 6 bases; junction bases outside the gene matches: 6. The CDR3 DNA reads as TGCGCCAGCAGACCACCGGGACAGGGGGATGGCTACACCTTC. As protein: CASRPPGQGDGYTF.

The genes are TRBV6-5 and TRBJ2-1; possible D gene TRBD1, 6 bases. CDR3 length: 13 residues. The V end was cut by 6 bases, the J end by 8 bases, with 14 bases between. Germline CDR1 reads MNHEY; CDR2 reads SVGAGI. CDR3 in DNA: TGTGCCAGCAGCTATGGGGGCTTGGATGAGCAGTTCTTC. This translates into CASSYGGLDEQFF.

J is TRBJ1-4 and V is TRBV7-8; D gene ambiguous. The V and J ends lost 3 bases and 6 bases respectively, with 11 bases between them. Germline V gives CDR1 SGHVS, CDR2 FQNEAQ. The CDR3 has 14 residues. The CDR3 loop is CASSLPGEDEKLFF. The CDR3 nucleotides are TGTGCCAGCAGCTTGCCGGGCGAAGATGAAAAACTGTTTTTT. Variable domain in full (rest from reference TRBV7-8 and TRBJ1-4): GAGVSQSPRYKVAKRGQDVALRCDPISGHVSLFWYQQALGQGPEFLTYFQNEAQLDKSGLPSDRFFAERPEGSVSTLKIQRTQQEDSAVYLCASSLPGEDEKLFFGSGTQLSVL.

The V gene is TRBV15, the J gene TRBJ2-6, with D possibly matching TRBD2 (6 bases). In germline, CDR1 is LNHNV, CDR2 YYDKDF (reference sequence). The germline V and J ends were trimmed by 5 bases and 2 bases, with 13 bases remaining between them. The CDR3 contains 16 residues. CDR3 DNA: TGTGCCACCAGCCCAGAGGGAGGAACTGGGGCCAACGTCCTGACTTTC. Translation: CATSPEGGTGANVLTF.

The V and J genes are TRBV5-4 and TRBJ2-1; 7 nucleotides line up with TRBD2. Germline assignment: CDR1 SGHNT and CDR2 YYREEE (reference sequence). J gave up 4 bases and V 2 bases, and 9 bases lay outside the gene matches. This CDR3 comprises 16 residues. This CDR3 is CASSLVRLARYNEQFF. CDR3 sequence (DNA): TGTGCCAGCAGCTTAGTTAGACTAGCCCGGTACAATGAGCAGTTCTTC.

J is TRBJ2-7 and V is TRBV5-6; TRBD1 matches 7 bases. Germline loops: CDR1 SGHDT, CDR2 YYEEEE. This CDR3 spans 14 amino acids. The V segment lost 0 bases and the J segment 3 bases; nucleotides outside the gene matches: 3. The CDR3 sequence is CASSLGTGNYEQYV. The CDR3 DNA follows: TGTGCCAGCAGCTTGGGGACAGGAAACTACGAGCAGTACGTC.

The rearrangement links TRBV27 to TRBJ1-5; D is possibly TRBD1 (5 bases). Per germline, CDR1 MNHEY and CDR2 SMNVEV (reference sequence). V was cut by 3 bases and J by 1 base, with 7 bases left in between. The CDR3 has 14 amino acids. The CDR3 is CASSFKGSNQPQHF. CDR3 nucleotides: TGTGCCAGCAGTTTCAAGGGGAGCAATCAGCCCCAGCATTTT.

The V call is TRBV5-8, the J call TRBJ1-3, with a weak D call TRBD1 (6 bases). CDR3 size: 13 residues. The germline V gene encodes CDR1 SGHTS and CDR2 YDEGEE. The V and J ends lost 4 bases and 3 bases respectively, with 8 bases between them. The CDR3 DNA follows: TGTGCCAGCAGCCACAGGGTTGGAAACACCATATATTTT. Encoded protein: CASSHRVGNTIYF. The full variable domain, in which reference TRBV5-8 and TRBJ1-3 provide the parts outside the CDR3, is EAGVTQSPTHLIKTRGQQATLRCSPISGHTSVYWYQQALGLGLQFLLWYDEGEERNRGNFPPRFSGRQFPNYSSELNVNALELEDSALYLCASSHRVGNTIYFGEGSWLTVV.

J is TRBJ1-2 and V is TRBV6-1; D might be TRBD1 (5 bases). CDR3 length equals 14 residues. Germline V gene data show CDR1 as MNHNS and CDR2 as SASEGT. The ends were cut back, 0 bases at V and 2 bases at J, with 7 bases in the middle. Here the CDR3 DNA reads TGTGCCAGCAGTGAAGCGGGGGTAAACTATGGCTACACCTTC. Its protein product is CASSEAGVNYGYTF.

This chain connects TRBV2 to TRBJ1-2, with D unresolved. From germline, CDR1 is SNHLY and CDR2 FYNNEI. There are 15 residues in the CDR3. Trimming removed 0 bases at V and 2 bases at J, with 10 bases between. This CDR3 reads CASSEARLGNYGYTF. CDR3 nucleotides: TGTGCCAGCAGTGAAGCTCGTCTTGGGAACTATGGCTACACCTTC.

The chain combines TRBV13 with TRBJ1-1, with TRBD1 as a possible D gene (5 bases). The CDR3 spans 17 residues. Trimming removed 5 bases at V and 2 bases at J, with 21 bases between. From germline, CDR1 is PRHDT and CDR2 FYEKMQ (reference sequence). The CDR3 sequence: CASSPTGTAEPNTEAFF. In DNA, the CDR3 is TGTGCCAGCAGCCCTACCGGGACGGCCGAGCCAAACACTGAAGCTTTCTTT. Full variable domain (remainder filled in from reference TRBV13 and TRBJ1-1): AAGVIQSPRHLIKEKRETATLKCYPIPRHDTVYWYQQGPGQDPQFLISFYEKMQSDKGSIPDRFSAQQFSDYHSELNMSSLELGDSALYFCASSPTGTAEPNTEAFFGQGTRLTVV.

The V and J genes are TRBV4-3 and TRBJ2-5, with 9 bases matching TRBD1. Looked up from germline, CDR1 is LGHNA and CDR2 is YSLEER. The junction had 9 bases not matched to a gene; V was cut back by 0 bases and J by 4 bases. The CDR3 runs 17 residues. The CDR3 nucleotides are TGCGCCAGCAGCCAAGATCGTAGTGGACAGGGGAGAGAGACCCAGTACTTC. Protein sequence: CASSQDRSGQGRETQYF.

The CDR3 loop is CASSLAWTGELFF. CDR3 nucleotide sequence: TGTGCCAGCAGCTTGGCGTGGACCGGGGAGCTGTTTTTT. This chain connects TRBV5-4 to TRBJ2-2, with D unclear. Germline V gene data show CDR1 as SGHNT and CDR2 as YYREEE (reference sequence). Trimming left V 0 bases short and J 5 bases short, with 5 bases between. The CDR3 is 13 amino acids.

This chain connects TRBV29-1 to TRBJ1-1, with 7 bases lining up with TRBD1. Trimming took 2 bases from V and 4 from J; bases not matched to a gene: 16. The CDR3 has 17 residues. Looked up from germline, CDR1 is SQVTM and CDR2 is ANQGSEA. The CDR3 spells CSVEQEPDRAGGTEAFF. Written as DNA, the CDR3 is TGCAGCGTTGAACAGGAACCTGACAGGGCCGGGGGCACTGAAGCTTTCTTT.

The count of this clone is one. The chain carries TRBV4-3 and TRBJ2-2; possible D gene TRBD1, 6 bases. V was shortened by 7 bases and J by 3 bases, with 15 bases between the two germline ends. CDR1 LGHNA and CDR2 YSLEER come from the germline V gene. The CDR3 spans 15 residues. The CDR3, as DNA: TGCGCCAGCACCCCACGGACAGCGGACACCGGGGAGCTGTTTTTT. Amino acid sequence: CASTPRTADTGELFF.

This clone was picked up one time. The rearrangement uses TRBV13 and TRBJ1-5; D not certain. CDR1 and CDR2 (germline): PRHDT, FYEKMQ (reference sequence). Trimming left V 0 bases short and J 4 bases short, with 10 bases between. The CDR3 has 15 amino acids. CDR3 in amino acids: CASSLGLHGNQPQHF. DNA of the CDR3: TGTGCCAGCAGCTTAGGGCTCCATGGGAATCAGCCCCAGCATTTT.

V is TRBV9 and J is TRBJ2-1; TRBD1 matches at 8 bases. Germline assignment: CDR1 SGDLS and CDR2 YYNGEE. This CDR3 contains 14 residues. J was trimmed by 9 bases and V by 4 bases; bases with no gene match: 9. This CDR3 reads CASSPWTGRAEQFF. CDR3 sequence (DNA): TGTGCCAGCAGCCCCTGGACAGGGCGGGCTGAGCAGTTCTTC.

The chain employs TRBV18 and TRBJ1-5, with D possibly matching TRBD1 (5 bases). V lost 8 bases, J lost 5 bases, and 19 bases lay in between. Germline V CDR1 and CDR2: KGHSH, LQKENI. The CDR3 length is 15 residues. DNA for the CDR3: TGTGCCAGCCACCGGTCAGGGAGTATTGATCAGCCCCAGCATTTT. Translation gives CASHRSGSIDQPQHF.

The chain links TRBV7-8 to TRBJ2-1; D is undetermined. Germline assignment: CDR1 SGHVS and CDR2 FQNEAQ. The V and J ends lost 1 base and 5 bases respectively, with 15 bases between them. CDR3 length: 16 residues. The CDR3 loop reads CASSLVESRGHNEQFF. CDR3 DNA: TGTGCCAGCAGCTTAGTAGAGAGTCGCGGACACAATGAGCAGTTCTTC.

This clone was recorded only once. The J gene is TRBJ1-5, the V gene TRBV9; D not certain. CDR1 and CDR2 from the germline V gene are SGDLS and YYNGEE. Deletions cut 1 base from V and 2 bases from J, with 7 bases between. This CDR3 is built from 14 residues. CDR3 protein: CASSVNSGNQPQHF. CDR3 nucleotide sequence: TGTGCCAGCAGCGTAAATTCGGGCAATCAGCCCCAGCATTTT.

This clone was counted a few times. CDR3 amino acids: CASSVGVGTGRQAFF. CDR3 nucleotides: TGTGCCAGCAGCGTAGGGGTCGGGACAGGGAGGCAAGCTTTCTTT. V usage is TRBV7-2 and J usage is TRBJ1-1; 9 nucleotides match TRBD1. Germline values: CDR1 SGHTA, CDR2 FQGNSA. The junction had 13 bases not matched to a gene; V was cut back by 5 bases and J by 9 bases. The CDR3 has 15 amino acids.

The chain links TRBV6-1 to TRBJ1-2; D is undetermined. The germline CDR1 and CDR2 sequences are MNHNS and SASEGT. Trimming stripped 0 bases from V and 6 bases from J, with 11 bases between. The CDR3 is made up of 14 amino acids. This CDR3 is CASSEAARLNGYTF. For the CDR3, the DNA is TGTGCCAGCAGTGAAGCTGCCAGGTTAAATGGCTACACCTTC.

V is TRBV5-1 and J is TRBJ2-2; TRBD2 might be the D (5 bases). The CDR3 is 15 residues long. Trimming pared 1 base from V and 4 bases from J, leaving 11 bases between. Looked up from germline, CDR1 is SGHRS and CDR2 is YFSETQ. CDR3 region: CASSLRLAVTGELFF. CDR3 DNA sequence: TGCGCCAGCAGCTTGAGGCTAGCCGTCACCGGGGAGCTGTTTTTT.

The V gene is TRBV6-1, the J gene TRBJ2-4; the D is unclear. CDR1 MNHNS and CDR2 SASEGT come from the germline V gene. Trimming removed 6 bases at V and 10 bases at J, with 19 bases between. The CDR3 extends over 14 amino acids. The CDR3 DNA reads as TGTGCCAGCAGGGATCCGGGCAGGCCCCTAATTCAGTACTTC. Amino acids: CASRDPGRPLIQYF.

The chain joins TRBV18 to TRBJ1-3; D is unclear. Germline V gene lookup returns CDR1 KGHSH and CDR2 LQKENI. V lost 5 bases to trimming and J lost 6 bases, with 14 bases between them. This CDR3 spans 14 amino acids. CDR3 loop: CASSSDGWANTIYF. DNA for the CDR3: TGTGCCAGCTCATCGGACGGCTGGGCAAACACCATATATTTT.